This TCR beta chain was captured in a study of beta chain features in type 1 diabetes. Findings and limits, study-wide: There was a moderate but significant shortening of TCRB CDR3s in all four CD4+ subsets of Type 1 diabetes patients.

As every portion of the isolated RNA was reverse transcribed, the sequencing read expressed TCRB transcripts. Clones were read by immunoSEQ multiplex PCR, and TCRdb kept only the in-frame ones, dropping some. The table has 150,000 to 200,000 clones, 50% to 70% seen once. Concerning this clone itself: Antigen: not known.

The CDR3 is 12 residues long. V lost 1 base to trimming and J lost 6 bases, with 8 bases between them. Germline CDR1 reads SGHRS; CDR2 reads YFSETQ. Sequenced material: naive CD4+ T cells from blood. V usage is TRBV5-1 and J usage is TRBJ2-7, with D maybe TRBD2 (5 bases). This clonotype originated in a man aged 25-40 years with type 1 diabetes. The CDR3 spells CASSLLGSEQYF. In nucleotides, the CDR3 is TGCGCCAGCAGCTTGTTGGGGAGCGAGCAGTACTTC.